This is a list of T cell receptor beta chains from one sample in a study of blood T cell repertoires in COVID-19. Generated by immunoSEQ multiplex PCR, the TCRdb table keeps only in-frame clones and is missing some. The table lists over 250,000 clones, 88% of them singletons. The material sequenced was peripheral blood. The source is a woman in her twenties or thirties with acute or convalescent COVID-19. Each CDR3 is given with its conserved first and last residue. Fields, in order: V gene, J gene, CDR3 protein.

V gene: TRBV27
J gene: TRBJ1-1
CDR3 protein: CASSVTGANTEAFF

V gene: TRBV15
J gene: TRBJ2-7
CDR3 protein: CATSRERQGGEQYF

V gene: TRBV5-1
J gene: TRBJ1-1
CDR3 protein: CASGTARDTEAFF

V gene: TRBV6-1
J gene: TRBJ2-7
CDR3 protein: CASSEGPSGASTYEQYF

V gene: TRBV4-3
J gene: TRBJ1-6
CDR3 protein: CASSQGGNSPLHF

V gene: TRBV7-8
J gene: TRBJ2-1
CDR3 protein: CASSLARLGNSEQFF

V gene: TRBV29-1
J gene: TRBJ2-1
CDR3 protein: CSYQGAGVHNEQFF

V gene: TRBV30
J gene: TRBJ1-1
CDR3 protein: CASTPGTLNTEAFF

V gene: TRBV19
J gene: TRBJ2-7
CDR3 protein: CASSEKSITLSLYEQYF

V gene: TRBV7-9
J gene: TRBJ1-1
CDR3 protein: CASSPEETGLGPLAFF

V gene: TRBV19
J gene: TRBJ1-1
CDR3 protein: CASSMGWTGTAFF

V gene: TRBV30
J gene: TRBJ1-5
CDR3 protein: CAWSVGTGRQPQHF

V gene: TRBV4-2
J gene: TRBJ2-1
CDR3 protein: CASSGSGNEQFF

V gene: TRBV4-2
J gene: TRBJ2-1
CDR3 protein: CASSPQGHNEQFF

V gene: TRBV6-2/TRBV6-3
J gene: TRBJ1-5
CDR3 protein: CASSYSEAFRGNQPQHF

V gene: TRBV9
J gene: TRBJ1-1
CDR3 protein: CASSVAGTANTEAFF

V gene: TRBV6-5
J gene: TRBJ2-7
CDR3 protein: CASSYSLAGGFEQYF

V gene: TRBV27
J gene: TRBJ2-7
CDR3 protein: CASRTNYEQYF

V gene: TRBV4-3
J gene: TRBJ1-3
CDR3 protein: CASSQEPPGQGDTIYF

V gene: TRBV7-9
J gene: TRBJ1-1
CDR3 protein: CASSPGRLTEAFF

V gene: TRBV19
J gene: TRBJ1-4
CDR3 protein: CASSGGRNEKLFF

V gene: TRBV2
J gene: TRBJ2-7
CDR3 protein: CASSQWGNEQYF

V gene: TRBV18
J gene: TRBJ2-2
CDR3 protein: CASSPVRVSTGELFF

V gene: TRBV21-1
J gene: TRBJ2-1
CDR3 protein: CASSNRDSSEQFF

V gene: TRBV5-6
J gene: TRBJ1-5
CDR3 protein: CASSVNRGPGNQPQHF

V gene: TRBV13
J gene: TRBJ2-5
CDR3 protein: CASSLDGEIQETQYF

V gene: TRBV6-5
J gene: TRBJ2-7
CDR3 protein: CASSSPGQANSYEQYF

V gene: TRBV27
J gene: TRBJ1-5
CDR3 protein: CASSFADRVGNQPQHF

V gene: TRBV7-2
J gene: TRBJ2-4
CDR3 protein: CASSLSGGGAKNIQYF

V gene: TRBV14
J gene: TRBJ2-5
CDR3 protein: CASSRSGRKETQYF

V gene: TRBV5-4
J gene: TRBJ2-7
CDR3 protein: CASSLAGGDTRYEQYF

V gene: TRBV6-6
J gene: TRBJ1-5
CDR3 protein: CASSSGQPQHF

V gene: TRBV7-2
J gene: TRBJ2-7
CDR3 protein: CASSSYSSVGSREQYF

V gene: TRBV15
J gene: TRBJ2-5
CDR3 protein: CATSIGGGKGTQYF

V gene: TRBV10-3
J gene: TRBJ2-2
CDR3 protein: CAIRPETSENTGELFF

V gene: TRBV19
J gene: TRBJ1-6
CDR3 protein: CASRDLSSYNSPLHF

V gene: TRBV30
J gene: TRBJ2-5
CDR3 protein: CAWSGVVGLAGEYQETQYF

V gene: TRBV7-6
J gene: TRBJ1-2
CDR3 protein: CASSPRGQGAIYGYTF

V gene: TRBV19
J gene: TRBJ2-1
CDR3 protein: CASSIAHVSSYNEQFF

V gene: TRBV29-1
J gene: TRBJ2-7
CDR3 protein: CSVLLAGAYEQYF

V gene: TRBV25-1
J gene: TRBJ2-1
CDR3 protein: CASSELGGRFYNEQFF

V gene: TRBV21-1
J gene: TRBJ1-4
CDR3 protein: CASSKGRDRGGFAEKLFF

V gene: TRBV19
J gene: TRBJ1-5
CDR3 protein: CASSMLLRQGPQPQHF

V gene: TRBV5-1
J gene: TRBJ2-1
CDR3 protein: CASSLTPGTSGRSPLNEQFF

V gene: TRBV9
J gene: TRBJ2-1
CDR3 protein: CASSGRGKQFF

V gene: TRBV14
J gene: TRBJ1-1
CDR3 protein: CASSQGTGTEAFF

V gene: TRBV6-2/TRBV6-3
J gene: TRBJ2-5
CDR3 protein: CASSYGTGAGETQYF

V gene: TRBV14
J gene: TRBJ1-4
CDR3 protein: CASSQDWAGRQTKLFF

V gene: TRBV27
J gene: TRBJ1-5
CDR3 protein: CASSLTRGQPQHF

V gene: TRBV7-9
J gene: TRBJ1-4
CDR3 protein: CASSLGHTNEKLFF

V gene: TRBV6-6
J gene: TRBJ1-6
CDR3 protein: CASSQDRGGSPLHF

V gene: TRBV20-1
J gene: TRBJ2-7
CDR3 protein: CSASQGYEQYF

V gene: TRBV5-4
J gene: TRBJ2-2
CDR3 protein: CASSPGLAVTNTGELFF

V gene: TRBV7-9
J gene: TRBJ2-3
CDR3 protein: CASSPWGEPGLAFADTQYF

V gene: TRBV19
J gene: TRBJ1-1
CDR3 protein: CASSIGGIAFF

V gene: TRBV5-6
J gene: TRBJ1-5
CDR3 protein: CASSFKGERNQPQHF

V gene: TRBV7-2
J gene: TRBJ2-7
CDR3 protein: CASSPPGLAGKYEQYF

V gene: TRBV2
J gene: TRBJ2-2
CDR3 protein: CASRERDSSTGELFF

V gene: TRBV30
J gene: TRBJ1-2
CDR3 protein: CAWMRNLYRGYTF

V gene: TRBV6-1
J gene: TRBJ2-7
CDR3 protein: CASRSGQGSYEQYF